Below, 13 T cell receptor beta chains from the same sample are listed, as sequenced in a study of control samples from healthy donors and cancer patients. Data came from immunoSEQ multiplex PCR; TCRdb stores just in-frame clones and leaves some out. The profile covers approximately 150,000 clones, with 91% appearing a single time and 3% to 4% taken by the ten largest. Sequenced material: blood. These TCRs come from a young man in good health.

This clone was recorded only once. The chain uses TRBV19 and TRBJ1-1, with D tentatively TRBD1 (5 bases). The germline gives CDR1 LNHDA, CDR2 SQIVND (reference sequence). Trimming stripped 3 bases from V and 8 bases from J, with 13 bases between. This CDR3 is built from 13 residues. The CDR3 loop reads CASSMGRDYEAFF. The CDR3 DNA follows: TGTGCCAGTAGTATGGGCAGGGACTACGAAGCTTTCTTT.

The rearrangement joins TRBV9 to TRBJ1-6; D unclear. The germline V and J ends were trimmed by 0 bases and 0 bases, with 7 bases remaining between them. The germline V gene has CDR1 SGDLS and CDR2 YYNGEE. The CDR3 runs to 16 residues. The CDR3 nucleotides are TGTGCCAGCAGCGTAGATTGGAGCTCCTATAATTCACCCCTCCACTTT. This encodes CASSVDWSSYNSPLHF.

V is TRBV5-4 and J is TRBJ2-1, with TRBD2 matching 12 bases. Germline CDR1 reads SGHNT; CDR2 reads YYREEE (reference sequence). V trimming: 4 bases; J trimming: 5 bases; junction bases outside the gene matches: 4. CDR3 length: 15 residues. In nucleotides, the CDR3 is TGTGCCAGCAGCAGACCTAGCGGGGGGGACAATGAGCAGTTCTTC. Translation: CASSRPSGGDNEQFF. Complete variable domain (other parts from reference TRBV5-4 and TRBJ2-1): ETGVTQSPTHLIKTRGQQVTLRCSSQSGHNTVSWYQQALGQGPQFIFQYYREEENGRGNFPPRFSGLQFPNYSSELNVNALELDDSALYLCASSRPSGGDNEQFFGPGTRLTVL.

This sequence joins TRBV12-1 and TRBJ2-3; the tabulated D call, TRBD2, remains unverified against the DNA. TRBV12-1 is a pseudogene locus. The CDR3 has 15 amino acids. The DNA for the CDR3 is TGTGCCAGCAGCTTTGCGAAAAGAAACTCAGATACGCAGTATTTT. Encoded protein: CASSFAKRNSDTQYF.

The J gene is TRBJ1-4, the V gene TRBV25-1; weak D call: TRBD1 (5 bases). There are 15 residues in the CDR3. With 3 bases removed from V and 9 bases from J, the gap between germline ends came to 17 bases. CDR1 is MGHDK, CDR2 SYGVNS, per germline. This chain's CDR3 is CASSDLRVQGQKLFF. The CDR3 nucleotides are TGTGCCAGCAGTGACCTCCGGGTCCAGGGTCAAAAACTGTTTTTT.

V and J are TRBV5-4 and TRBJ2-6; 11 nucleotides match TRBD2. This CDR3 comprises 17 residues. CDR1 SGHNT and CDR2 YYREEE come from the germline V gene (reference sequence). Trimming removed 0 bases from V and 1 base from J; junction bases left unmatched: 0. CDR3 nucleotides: TGTGCCAGCAGCTTGGGACTAGCGGGGTCTGGGGCCAACGTCCTGACTTTC. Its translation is CASSLGLAGSGANVLTF. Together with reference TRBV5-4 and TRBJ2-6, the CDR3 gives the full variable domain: ETGVTQSPTHLIKTRGQQVTLRCSSQSGHNTVSWYQQALGQGPQFIFQYYREEENGRGNFPPRFSGLQFPNYSSELNVNALELDDSALYLCASSLGLAGSGANVLTFGAGSRLTVL.

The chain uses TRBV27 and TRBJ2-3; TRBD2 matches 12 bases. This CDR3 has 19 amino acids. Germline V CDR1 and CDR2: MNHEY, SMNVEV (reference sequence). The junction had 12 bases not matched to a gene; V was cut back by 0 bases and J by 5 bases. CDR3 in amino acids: CASSLSPGSSGGAKDTQYF. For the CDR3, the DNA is TGTGCCAGCAGTTTATCTCCGGGTTCTAGCGGGGGGGCCAAAGATACGCAGTATTTT.

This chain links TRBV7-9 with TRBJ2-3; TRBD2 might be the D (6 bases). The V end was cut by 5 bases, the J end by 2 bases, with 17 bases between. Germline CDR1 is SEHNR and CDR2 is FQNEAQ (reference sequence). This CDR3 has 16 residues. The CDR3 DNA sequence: TGTGCCAGCAGCACAAGGGGTCGGGGGATCACAGATACGCAGTATTTT. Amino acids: CASSTRGRGITDTQYF.

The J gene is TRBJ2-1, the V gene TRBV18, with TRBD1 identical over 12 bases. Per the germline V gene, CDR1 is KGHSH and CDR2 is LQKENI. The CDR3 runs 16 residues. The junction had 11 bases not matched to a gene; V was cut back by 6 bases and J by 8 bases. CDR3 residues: CASSSTGTGGGDEQFF. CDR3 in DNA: TGTGCCAGCTCGTCCACCGGGACAGGGGGCGGGGATGAGCAGTTCTTC. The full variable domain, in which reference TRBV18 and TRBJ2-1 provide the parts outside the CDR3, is NAGVMQNPRHLVRRRGQEARLRCSPMKGHSHVYWYRQLPEEGLKFMVYLQKENIIDESGMPKERFSAEFPKEGPSILRIQQVVRGDSAAYFCASSSTGTGGGDEQFFGPGTRLTVL.

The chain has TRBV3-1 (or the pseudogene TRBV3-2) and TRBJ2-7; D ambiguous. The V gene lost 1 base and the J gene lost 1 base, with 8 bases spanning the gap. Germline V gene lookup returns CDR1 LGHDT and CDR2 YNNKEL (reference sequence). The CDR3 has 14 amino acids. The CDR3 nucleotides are TGTGCCAGCAGCCAAGGGTGGGTATCCTACGAGCAGTACTTC. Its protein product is CASSQGWVSYEQYF.

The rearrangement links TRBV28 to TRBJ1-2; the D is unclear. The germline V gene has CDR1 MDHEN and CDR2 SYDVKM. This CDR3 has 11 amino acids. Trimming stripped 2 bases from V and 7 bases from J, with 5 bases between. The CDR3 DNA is TGTGCCAGCAGTTTAGCCGTTGGCTACACCTTC. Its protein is CASSLAVGYTF.

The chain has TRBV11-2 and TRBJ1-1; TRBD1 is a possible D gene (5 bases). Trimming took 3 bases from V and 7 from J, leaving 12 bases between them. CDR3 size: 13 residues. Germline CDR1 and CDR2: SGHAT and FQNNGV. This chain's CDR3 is CASSFRGSSEAFF. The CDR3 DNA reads TGTGCCAGCAGCTTTAGGGGTTCTAGTGAAGCTTTCTTT.

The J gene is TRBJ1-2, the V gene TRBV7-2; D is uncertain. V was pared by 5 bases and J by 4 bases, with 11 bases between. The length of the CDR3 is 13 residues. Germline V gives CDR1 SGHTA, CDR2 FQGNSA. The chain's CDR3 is CASSVGSRYGYTF. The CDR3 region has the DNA TGTGCCAGCAGCGTGGGGAGCCGCTATGGCTACACCTTC.